This TCR beta chain appears in the sequencing data of a study of T cells in Graves' hyperthyroidism and ophthalmopathy. RNA transcripts gave rise to amplified TCR beta CDR3 regions. The study used the HTBI primer set for a first-round RT-PCR of the TCR CDR3. TCRdb processed the multiplex PCR reads anew with MiXCR; each CDR3 protein has one entry. The repertoire holds hundreds of thousands of distinct CDR3 sequences, with roughly a sixth as singletons. The CDR3 loop spans 14 amino acids. Germline V gene data show CDR1 as MGHDK and CDR2 as SYGVNS. Germline trimming cut 6 bases from V and 0 bases from J; bases unmatched to any gene: 4.

The source material was blood. The V call is TRBV25-1, the J call TRBJ1-1; TRBD1 aligns across 7 bases. This TCR derives from a woman aged 50 to 60 with Graves' hyperthyroidism that later progressed to Graves' ophthalmopathy. The CDR3: CASRDRSLNTEAFF. The CDR3 DNA sequence: TGTGCCAGCAGGGACAGGAGCTTGAACACTGAAGCTTTCTTT.